The next 27 T cell receptor beta chains were all read from a single sample in a study of shared clonotypes between healthy human individuals. Clones were sequenced by immunoSEQ multiplex PCR, and TCRdb holds only the in-frame ones, with some missing. This table has some 2 million clones, about 95% appearing once. CD45RO-negative cells were positively selected for CCR7, leaving out terminally differentiated effector memory CD45RA+ cells. Sample: naive CD8+ T cells sorted from blood. These TCRs come from a man between 18 and 35 years old in good health.

The chain couples TRBV6-1 to TRBJ1-5; D call uncertain. The germline gives CDR1 MNHNS, CDR2 SASEGT. V was pared by 4 bases and J by 0 bases, with 19 bases between. The length of the CDR3 is 18 residues. CDR3 nucleotides: TGTGCCAGCAGTGTAATAAATTTCGAGTACTATAGCAATCAGCCCCAGCATTTT. Translating it yields CASSVINFEYYSNQPQHF.

The V call is TRBV7-9, the J call TRBJ2-7, with 8 bases fitting TRBD1. This CDR3 has 15 amino acids. Germline lookup yields CDR1 SEHNR and CDR2 FQNEAQ (reference sequence). The J segment lost 4 bases and the V segment lost 5 bases, leaving 10 bases of the junction unmatched. The CDR3 here is CASSPPDRARYEQYF. CDR3 DNA: TGTGCCAGCAGCCCACCGGACAGGGCGAGGTACGAGCAGTACTTC.

The V and J genes are TRBV10-3 and TRBJ1-2; D call uncertain. The CDR3 length is 14 residues. V lost 8 bases and J 2 bases, leaving 15 bases between the germline ends. Germline V gene lookup returns CDR1 ENHRY and CDR2 SYGVKD. The CDR3 spells CAIGEIEGNYGYTF. Here the CDR3 DNA reads TGTGCCATCGGAGAAATCGAGGGAAACTATGGCTACACCTTC.

This chain links TRBV5-8 with TRBJ1-6; possibly TRBD1 for D (5 bases). V lost 2 bases and J 5 bases, leaving 14 bases between the germline ends. The CDR3 is 16 amino acids. The V gene's germline CDR1 is SGHTS and CDR2 YDEGEE. The CDR3 coding sequence is TGTGCCAGCAGCTTAAGGAGGGGACCTAATAATTCACCCCTCCACTTT. Translating gives CASSLRRGPNNSPLHF.

This clone appeared once. The chain is built from TRBV5-6 and TRBJ2-5, with D unresolved. There are 12 residues in the CDR3. Germline V gene data show CDR1 as SGHDT and CDR2 as YYEEEE. The V end was cut by 3 bases, the J end by 5 bases, with 8 bases between. The CDR3 loop is CASSSYGETQYF. DNA of the CDR3: TGTGCCAGCAGCTCCTATGGGGAGACCCAGTACTTC.

The rearrangement uses TRBV7-9 and TRBJ2-3, with 16 bases that match TRBD2. There are 18 residues in the CDR3. The junction had 7 bases not matched to a gene; V was cut back by 5 bases and J by 2 bases. Germline V lookup: CDR1 SEHNR, CDR2 FQNEAQ (reference sequence). The CDR3: CASSPGLAGGQVTDTQYF. The CDR3 nucleotides read TGTGCCAGCAGCCCGGGACTAGCGGGAGGGCAAGTCACAGATACGCAGTATTTT.

J is TRBJ1-2 and V is TRBV4-1; 7 bases align to TRBD1. The V gene's germline CDR1 is MGHRA and CDR2 YSYEKL. J gave up 5 bases and V 4 bases, and 13 bases lay outside the gene matches. The CDR3 totals 16 residues. In DNA form, the CDR3 reads TGCGCCAGCAGCCTAGATTCGGGACAGATCCTTTATGGCTACACCTTC. Its translation is CASSLDSGQILYGYTF.

The V and J genes are TRBV29-1 and TRBJ1-2, with D uncertain. Germline V lookup: CDR1 SQVTM, CDR2 ANQGSEA. Trimming removed 3 bases from V and 8 bases from J, with 10 bases in between. CDR3 length: 11 amino acids. The CDR3 reads CSVDPGNGYTF. CDR3 sequence (DNA): TGCAGCGTTGACCCGGGGAACGGCTACACCTTC.

The chain carries TRBV27 and TRBJ2-2, with D uncertain. V was shortened by 6 bases and J by 3 bases, with 17 bases between the two germline ends. The CDR3 runs to 16 residues. The V gene's germline CDR1 is MNHEY and CDR2 SMNVEV (reference sequence). The CDR3 coding sequence is TGTGCCAGCAGCCCGCTAAAGATACGGGACACCGGGGAGCTGTTTTTT. This translates into CASSPLKIRDTGELFF.

The gene calls are TRBV5-4 and TRBJ1-6; D may be TRBD1 (5 bases). Germline-derived CDR1 and CDR2 are SGHNT and YYREEE (reference sequence). The length of the CDR3 is 14 residues. Trimming shortened V by 3 bases and J by 8 bases, and 12 bases separated the two germline ends. The CDR3 DNA reads TGTGCCAGCAGCTATACGGGGCCTGATTCACCCCTCCACTTT. Its protein product is CASSYTGPDSPLHF. Complete variable domain (other parts from reference TRBV5-4 and TRBJ1-6): ETGVTQSPTHLIKTRGQQVTLRCSSQSGHNTVSWYQQALGQGPQFIFQYYREEENGRGNFPPRFSGLQFPNYSSELNVNALELDDSALYLCASSYTGPDSPLHFGNGTRLTVT.

The rearrangement uses TRBV7-9 and TRBJ1-1; D is undetermined. This CDR3 has 12 amino acids. From germline, CDR1 is SEHNR and CDR2 FQNEAQ (reference sequence). Trimming took 1 base from V and 8 from J, leaving 8 bases between them. Here the CDR3 reads CASSLVTPEAFF. The CDR3 nucleotides are TGTGCCAGCAGCTTAGTTACTCCAGAAGCTTTCTTT.

The V gene is TRBV6-5, the J gene TRBJ2-4; D ambiguous. The CDR3 extends over 13 amino acids. V was cut by 5 bases and J by 8 bases, with 13 bases left in between. Per the germline V gene, CDR1 is MNHEY and CDR2 is SVGAGI. CDR3 amino acids: CASSQTGRDIQYF. The DNA of the CDR3 is TGTGCCAGCAGTCAAACCGGACGGGACATTCAGTACTTC.

The rearrangement links TRBV9 to TRBJ2-7, with D hard to call. CDR3 size: 13 residues. Trimming took 0 bases from V and 3 from J, leaving 7 bases between them. From germline, CDR1 is SGDLS and CDR2 YYNGEE. The chain's CDR3 is CASSVAPDYEQYF. The CDR3 nucleotides are TGTGCCAGCAGCGTAGCTCCAGACTACGAGCAGTACTTC.

The V call is TRBV6-5, the J call TRBJ1-1; 7 bases are shared with TRBD1. Losses at the gene ends were 6 bases for V and 1 base for J; bases not matched to a gene: 2. Germline CDR1 is MNHEY and CDR2 is SVGAGI. The CDR3 runs to 13 residues. The CDR3 is CASRTGRNTEAFF. The CDR3 DNA is TGTGCCAGCAGGACAGGGAGGAACACTGAAGCTTTCTTT.

Remarks on this clone: One junction end disagrees with the germline gene, perhaps due to a read error. CDR3 protein: CASSLAEGGTETQYF. CDR3 nucleotide sequence: TGTGCTAGCAGCTTAGCTGAGGGGGGCACGGAGACCCAGTACTTC. The chain is built from TRBV7-7 and TRBJ2-5; D may correspond to TRBD1 or TRBD2 (6 bases each). Per the germline V gene, CDR1 is SSHAT and CDR2 is FNYEAQ (reference sequence). This CDR3 contains 15 residues.

The V and J genes are TRBV13 and TRBJ2-2, with a weak D call TRBD2 (5 bases). V lost 0 bases, J lost 6 bases, and 11 bases lay in between. Germline V lookup: CDR1 PRHDT, CDR2 FYEKMQ (reference sequence). This CDR3 is 15 amino acids long. The CDR3 nucleotides are TGTGCCAGCAGCTTAGGCCTCGGGGTCCCCGGGGAGCTGTTTTTT. Translating it yields CASSLGLGVPGELFF. Filled out from reference TRBV13 and TRBJ2-2, the complete variable domain reads AAGVIQSPRHLIKEKRETATLKCYPIPRHDTVYWYQQGPGQDPQFLISFYEKMQSDKGSIPDRFSAQQFSDYHSELNMSSLELGDSALYFCASSLGLGVPGELFFGEGSRLTVL.

The rearrangement links TRBV30 to TRBJ2-7; possibly TRBD2 for D (6 bases). CDR3 length: 14 amino acids. Trimming took off 0 bases at V and 6 bases at J, with 15 bases between the two ends. CDR1 is GTSNPN and CDR2 is SVGIG in the germline V gene (reference sequence). Here the CDR3 DNA reads TGTGCCTGGAGTGTACGGGGCGGGAATCTCGAGCAGTACTTC. It translates to CAWSVRGGNLEQYF.

A note on this clone: The same CDR3 arises from other DNA sequences in this sample as well. This chain uses TRBV5-1 with TRBJ2-3; D unresolved. CDR3 length: 13 residues. Germline V gives CDR1 SGHRS, CDR2 YFSETQ. Trimming removed 0 bases from V and 1 base from J, with 3 bases in between. For the CDR3, the DNA is TGCGCCAGCAGCTTGGAGGGCACAGATACGCAGTATTTT. Translation: CASSLEGTDTQYF.

Concerning this clone: A read error may produce the germline difference seen at one junction end. The rearrangement joins TRBV2 to TRBJ2-7, with D possibly matching TRBD2 (6 bases). The CDR3 loop spans 15 amino acids. The germline V gene encodes CDR1 SNHLY and CDR2 FYNNEI. The CDR3 region has the DNA TGTGCCAGCAGGGAAGTAGCGGTGACCTCCTACGAGCAGTACTTC. Its protein product is CASREVAVTSYEQYF.

The V gene is TRBV5-6, the J gene TRBJ2-7; D assignment may be TRBD1 or TRBD2 (5 bases each). In germline, CDR1 is SGHDT, CDR2 YYEEEE. V was shortened by 4 bases and J by 4 bases, with 6 bases between the two germline ends. The CDR3 sequence is 11 residues long. DNA of the CDR3: TGTGCCAGCAGCGAGGGGTACGAGCAGTACTTC. Translated, it gives CASSEGYEQYF.

To note about this clone: This CDR3 is also generated by other DNA sequences in the sample. The chain is built from TRBV6-1 and TRBJ2-2; maybe TRBD2 (6 bases). V lost 3 bases to trimming and J lost 5 bases, with 7 bases between them. CDR1 is MNHNS and CDR2 is SASEGT in the germline V gene. This CDR3 contains 13 residues. CDR3 in amino acids: CASSEGRTGELFF. The CDR3 DNA reads as TGTGCCAGCAGTGAGGGGAGGACCGGGGAGCTGTTTTTT.

J is TRBJ2-5 and V is TRBV30; D could derive from TRBD1 or TRBD2 (6 bases each). The CDR3 is 16 residues long. V lost 2 bases to trimming and J lost 5 bases, with 21 bases between them. Germline CDR1 GTSNPN, CDR2 SVGIG (reference sequence). CDR3 coding DNA: TGTGCCTGGAGTCAACGGGTCGGGGGCTTAGGGGAGACCCAGTACTTC. This gives the protein CAWSQRVGGLGETQYF.

The CDR3 sequence is CASSPGTGLDQYF. The CDR3 DNA reads as TGTGCCAGCAGCCCCGGGACAGGTCTCGACCAGTACTTC. The rearrangement links TRBV27 to TRBJ2-7; 8 bases map to TRBD1. Germline assignment: CDR1 MNHEY and CDR2 SMNVEV (reference sequence). V was pared by 6 bases and J by 10 bases, with 11 bases of the junction left unmatched. This CDR3 contains 13 residues.

Regarding this clone: Within the sample, other DNA sequences also encode this same CDR3. V and J are TRBV6-5 and TRBJ2-7; D gene unclear. CDR1 is MNHEY and CDR2 is SVGAGI in the germline V gene. V dropped 0 bases and J dropped 0 bases, with 6 bases sitting between them. This CDR3 has 14 amino acids. The CDR3 bases are TGTGCCAGCAGTTACTCGGACGGCTCCTACGAGCAGTACTTC. Its protein is CASSYSDGSYEQYF.

The chain recombines TRBV4-3 with TRBJ2-1, with 10 nucleotides matching TRBD2. The V gene end was trimmed by 2 bases and the J gene end by 5 bases; junction bases not matched to a gene: 9. The germline CDR1 and CDR2 sequences are LGHNA and YSLEER. The CDR3 is 17 residues long. CDR3 sequence reads: CASSQWTGTSVNNEQFF. The CDR3 DNA sequence: TGCGCCAGCAGCCAATGGACCGGGACTAGCGTTAACAATGAGCAGTTCTTC.

V is TRBV5-6 and J is TRBJ2-7, with 9 bases lining up with TRBD2. The V gene's germline CDR1 is SGHDT and CDR2 YYEEEE. The CDR3 loop spans 16 amino acids. The junction had 8 bases not matched to a gene; V was cut back by 0 bases and J by 4 bases. The DNA for the CDR3 is TGTGCCAGCAGCTTGGGGGAGCGGGAGGTTTCGTACGAGCAGTACTTC. This gives the protein CASSLGEREVSYEQYF.

DNA for the CDR3: TGTGCCAGCAGCGCGGTCGGGGAAGGGATGAACACTGAAGCTTTCTTT. Translated, it gives CASSAVGEGMNTEAFF. The chain uses TRBV5-6 and TRBJ1-1; no reliable D call. Between the trimmed V and J ends, which lost 4 bases and 0 bases, there was a span of 16 bases. Germline V gene data show CDR1 as SGHDT and CDR2 as YYEEEE. The CDR3 extends over 16 amino acids.